Below, 14 T cell receptor beta chains from the same sample are listed, as sequenced in a study of blood T cell repertoires in COVID-19. The data were produced by immunoSEQ multiplex PCR, yet TCRdb's version contains in-frame clones alone and is incomplete. There are about 130,000 clones in the sample; around four fifths occur only once, and 9.5% to 13% lies in the top ten. The material sequenced was peripheral blood. Source of these receptors: a man in his 60s who had recovered from COVID-19.

The CDR3 loop reads CASSLGYSGTPKNIQYF. In nucleotides, the CDR3 is TGTGCCAGCAGCTTAGGCTACTCCGGGACTCCAAAAAACATTCAGTACTTC. This chain joins TRBV7-8 and TRBJ2-4; possible D gene TRBD2, 6 bases. Trimming removed 1 base from V and 4 bases from J, with 17 bases in between. Germline V CDR1 and CDR2: SGHVS, FQNEAQ. This CDR3 spans 17 amino acids.

The chain combines TRBV15 with TRBJ1-4; 7 bases fit TRBD1. Trimming removed 3 bases from V and 2 bases from J; junction bases left unmatched: 3. CDR1 and CDR2 from the germline V gene are LNHNV and YYDKDF (reference sequence). The CDR3 consists of 15 residues. The DNA of the CDR3 is TGTGCCACCAGCAGCCGGGGACAGACTAATGAAAAACTGTTTTTT. Translated, it gives CATSSRGQTNEKLFF.

The CDR3 region has the DNA TGTGCCAGCAGCTTGGATTGGACAGGGACTGAGCAGTACTTC. Translated: CASSLDWTGTEQYF. J is TRBJ2-7 and V is TRBV7-9, with 8 bases lining up with TRBD1. V gave up 3 bases and J gave up 7 bases; unmatched junction bases: 8. The V gene's germline CDR1 is SEHNR and CDR2 FQNEAQ (reference sequence). The length of the CDR3 is 14 residues.

The chain carries TRBV4-2 and TRBJ1-1, with 8 nucleotides matching TRBD1. CDR1 LGHNA and CDR2 YNFKEQ come from the germline V gene. After removal of 6 bases from V and 4 bases from J, the junction contained 7 bases not matched to a gene. CDR3 size: 14 residues. CDR3 amino acids: CASREDRAGTEAFF. The CDR3 bases are TGTGCCAGCAGGGAGGACAGGGCAGGCACTGAAGCTTTCTTT.

The chain uses TRBV9 and TRBJ1-6; tentative D call: TRBD1 (6 bases). Germline V gene data show CDR1 as SGDLS and CDR2 as YYNGEE. V gave up 3 bases and J gave up 9 bases, with 19 bases separating them. The length of the CDR3 is 16 residues. CDR3 sequence (DNA): TGTGCCAGCAGCGAGGGGGGGGGAAGGTTGGGTTCACCCCTCCACTTT. Translation: CASSEGGGRLGSPLHF.

The chain links TRBV4-3 to TRBJ2-1; no clear D. The CDR3 is 13 amino acids. Trimming took off 1 base at V and 8 bases at J, with 9 bases between the two ends. The germline CDR1 and CDR2 sequences are LGHNA and YSLEER. The CDR3 is CASSQGGSHEQFF. The CDR3 nucleotides read TGCGCCAGCAGCCAAGGAGGTAGCCATGAGCAGTTCTTC.

This clone was observed a handful of times. The V gene is TRBV5-6, the J gene TRBJ2-4, with a possible D match to TRBD1 (6 bases). Germline-derived CDR1 and CDR2 are SGHDT and YYEEEE. The CDR3 covers 13 residues. V was shortened by 4 bases and J by 7 bases, with 12 bases between the two germline ends. Written as DNA, the CDR3 is TGTGCCAGCAGCCTCAGGGACACCAACATTCAGTACTTC. This gives the protein CASSLRDTNIQYF.

The V gene is TRBV6-2 or TRBV6-3, the J gene TRBJ2-7, with 10 bases identical to TRBD1. CDR3 length equals 16 residues. Germline loops: CDR1 MNHEY, CDR2 SVGEGT. The V gene end was trimmed by 5 bases and the J gene end by 0 bases; junction bases not matched to a gene: 7. The CDR3 DNA reads TGTGCCAGCAGTAAGGGCCGGGACAGGGGCTCCTACGAGCAGTACTTC. It translates to CASSKGRDRGSYEQYF.

This clone was counted between two and nine times. The chain couples TRBV3-1 (or the pseudogene TRBV3-2) to TRBJ2-1, with 9 bases lining up with TRBD2. The J segment lost 10 bases and the V segment lost 7 bases, leaving 11 bases of the junction unmatched. The germline CDR1 and CDR2 sequences are LGHDT and YNNKEL (reference sequence). This CDR3 has 14 residues. The CDR3 sequence is CASTRGLAFVEQFF. The CDR3 coding sequence is TGTGCCAGCACCAGAGGACTAGCGTTTGTCGAGCAGTTCTTC.

The chain couples TRBV21-1 to TRBJ2-5; the D call TRBD2 from the table was never checked on the DNA. TRBV21-1 is recorded as a pseudogene. CDR3 size: 18 residues. For the CDR3, the DNA is TGTGCCAGCAGCAAAGGGAGGACTAGCGGGAGGGCCATAGAGACCCAGTACTTC. Protein product: CASSKGRTSGRAIETQYF.

This chain connects TRBV3-1 (or the pseudogene TRBV3-2) to TRBJ1-1; the D gene is possibly TRBD1 (6 bases). Germline loops: CDR1 LGHDT, CDR2 YNNKEL (reference sequence). The CDR3 has 14 amino acids. With 4 bases removed from V and 0 bases from J, the gap between germline ends came to 9 bases. The CDR3 bases are TGTGCCAGCAGCCTCTCAGGGGTGAACACTGAAGCTTTCTTT. Residues: CASSLSGVNTEAFF.

Concerning this clone itself: At the DNA level, this CDR3 is encoded by other sequences in the same sample as well. The chain carries TRBV9 and TRBJ2-4; possible D gene TRBD2, 5 bases. This CDR3 comprises 12 residues. Trimming removed 4 bases at V and 7 bases at J, with 9 bases between. Germline V lookup: CDR1 SGDLS, CDR2 YYNGEE. The CDR3 spells CASSPGGNIQYF. The CDR3 coding sequence is TGTGCCAGCAGCCCAGGCGGGAACATTCAGTACTTC. Full variable domain (missing parts from reference TRBV9 and TRBJ2-4): DSGVTQTPKHLITATGQRVTLRCSPRSGDLSVYWYQQSLDQGLQFLIQYYNGEERAKGNILERFSAQQFPDLHSELNLSSLELGDSALYFCASSPGGNIQYFGAGTRLSVL.

The chain recombines TRBV27 with TRBJ2-1; 7 nucleotides match TRBD2. Germline CDR1 and CDR2: MNHEY and SMNVEV (reference sequence). The CDR3 length is 14 residues. With 4 bases clipped from V and 7 bases from J, the junction kept 7 bases outside the gene matches. The CDR3 loop reads CASSSSVGGNEQFF. The CDR3 DNA is TGTGCCAGCAGTTCCTCTGTCGGGGGGAATGAGCAGTTCTTC.

J is TRBJ2-2 and V is TRBV5-1; 8 bases are shared with TRBD2. This CDR3 comprises 14 residues. With V trimmed by 4 bases and J by 4 bases, 3 bases remained unmatched. The germline V gene encodes CDR1 SGHRS and CDR2 YFSETQ. The CDR3 coding sequence is TGCGCCAGCAGCCCTACTAGCGGCACCGGGGAGCTGTTTTTT. This codes for CASSPTSGTGELFF. Full variable domain (missing parts from reference TRBV5-1 and TRBJ2-2): KAGVTQTPRYLIKTRGQQVTLSCSPISGHRSVSWYQQTPGQGLQFLFEYFSETQRNKGNFPGRFSGRQFSNSRSEMNVSTLELGDSALYLCASSPTSGTGELFFGEGSRLTVL.